These 15 T cell receptor beta chains were all obtained from the same sample, sequenced in a study of graft-versus-host responses after intestinal transplantation (dated by TCRdb to the early 2020s). Libraries were prepared through the immunoSEQ multiplex PCR assay. Imported from immuneACCESS, the table was reduced by TCRdb to in-frame sequences with V and J called. These copies leave out some clones; in studies compared against another copy, an unresolved V gene accounts for under half, and the cause of the remainder is not known. Across this sample there are 7,500 to 10,000 clones, with roughly 94% seen only once. Around 2% of the sample goes to the ten largest clones. This specimen was PBMCs, taken 8 days after intestinal transplant. Receptor source: a human patient who received an intestinal transplant, so some T cells may come from the graft donor.

This chain connects TRBV5-1 to TRBJ2-7, with a weak D call TRBD2 (5 bases). The V end was cut by 3 bases, the J end by 5 bases, with 15 bases between. Germline CDR1 SGHRS, CDR2 YFSETQ. There are 14 residues in the CDR3. The CDR3 coding sequence is TGCGCCAGCAGCTCAGGCCGAGGGTTGAACGAGCAGTACTTC. Its protein is CASSSGRGLNEQYF. The full variable domain, its missing parts supplied by reference TRBV5-1 and TRBJ2-7, is KAGVTQTPRYLIKTRGQQVTLSCSPISGHRSVSWYQQTPGQGLQFLFEYFSETQRNKGNFPGRFSGRQFSNSRSEMNVSTLELGDSALYLCASSSGRGLNEQYFGPGTRLTVT.

V and J are TRBV2 and TRBJ2-2; 11 bases map to TRBD2. The germline gives CDR1 SNHLY, CDR2 FYNNEI. After removal of 0 bases from V and 0 bases from J, the junction contained 9 bases not matched to a gene. The CDR3 has 20 residues. CDR3 loop: CASSEARPASGGPNTGELFF. As DNA, the CDR3 is TGTGCCAGCAGTGAAGCCCGTCCCGCTAGCGGGGGGCCGAACACCGGGGAGCTGTTTTTT.

The CDR3 DNA sequence: TGTGCCAGCAGCCTGCGGACGGGACCCCACGAGCAGTACTTC. The encoded protein is CASSLRTGPHEQYF. The chain links TRBV6-5 to TRBJ2-7; tentatively, D is TRBD1 or TRBD2 (5 bases each). This CDR3 spans 14 amino acids. V dropped 6 bases and J dropped 5 bases, with 17 bases sitting between them. Germline lookup yields CDR1 MNHEY and CDR2 SVGAGI.

This clone was picked up one time. The V gene is TRBV6-6, the J gene TRBJ1-1; unclear D gene. The CDR3 consists of 15 residues. CDR1 is MNHNY, CDR2 SVGAGI, per germline (reference sequence). With 0 bases removed from V and 4 bases from J, the gap between germline ends came to 12 bases. CDR3 DNA sequence: TGTGCCAGCAGTTACTCCGGCGCGTGGGCCACTGAAGCTTTCTTT. Amino acid sequence: CASSYSGAWATEAFF.

This chain joins TRBV28 and TRBJ2-7; 7 nucleotides line up with TRBD1. The V and J ends lost 6 bases and 5 bases, in that order; junction bases with no gene match: 10. This CDR3 has 14 amino acids. Germline CDR1 and CDR2: MDHEN and SYDVKM. The CDR3 bases are TGTGCCAGCAGGCCTCACAGGGGAATTAACGAGCAGTACTTC. It encodes CASRPHRGINEQYF.

This chain uses TRBV27 with TRBJ1-2, with unresolved D. The ends were cut back, 2 bases at V and 9 bases at J, with 13 bases in the middle. This CDR3 region has 13 residues. CDR1 and CDR2 from the germline V gene are MNHEY and SMNVEV (reference sequence). The CDR3 protein is CASSLPGDLSYTF. The DNA for the CDR3 is TGTGCCAGCAGTTTACCCGGGGATCTCAGCTACACCTTC.

This sequence joins TRBV11-3 and TRBJ2-2; D unresolved. CDR1 is SGHNT and CDR2 is YENEEA in the germline V gene. The CDR3 covers 13 residues. V gave up 6 bases and J gave up 0 bases, with 5 bases separating them. The CDR3 nucleotides read TGTGCCAGCAGAGAACCGAACACCGGGGAGCTGTTTTTT. Translated: CASREPNTGELFF.

CDR3 sequence: CSASVSYEQYF. CDR3 sequence (DNA): TGCAGTGCTAGTGTATCCTACGAGCAGTACTTC. V is TRBV20-1 and J is TRBJ2-7; D is undetermined. Germline lookup yields CDR1 DFQATT and CDR2 SNEGSKA (reference sequence). V lost 3 bases to trimming and J lost 1 base, with 4 bases between them. CDR3 length: 11 amino acids.

This chain connects TRBV11-2 to TRBJ2-5, with a weak D call TRBD2 (5 bases). The V gene's germline CDR1 is SGHAT and CDR2 FQNNGV. The germline V and J ends were trimmed by 2 bases and 4 bases, with 11 bases remaining between them. The CDR3 is 14 amino acids. The CDR3 region is CASSLFGEGETQYF. The CDR3 region has the DNA TGTGCCAGCAGCTTATTCGGCGAGGGAGAGACCCAGTACTTC.

The rearrangement links TRBV13 to TRBJ2-3, with a tentative D call TRBD2 (5 bases). Trimming removed 5 bases from V and 2 bases from J, with 14 bases in between. Germline V gives CDR1 PRHDT, CDR2 FYEKMQ (reference sequence). CDR3 length equals 15 residues. CDR3 sequence (DNA): TGTGCCAGCAGCCCCCCCTCGGAGGCCACAGATACGCAGTATTTT. Encoded protein: CASSPPSEATDTQYF.

The gene calls are TRBV4-1 and TRBJ2-1; TRBD2 matches 9 bases. The junction had 16 bases not matched to a gene; V was cut back by 7 bases and J by 6 bases. The CDR3 totals 17 residues. The germline CDR1 and CDR2 sequences are MGHRA and YSYEKL. CDR3 nucleotides: TGCGCCAGCATGGAGGAGGCGGGAGGGCCCGGGCTCAATGAGCAGTTCTTC. Translated, it gives CASMEEAGGPGLNEQFF.

The chain combines TRBV27 with TRBJ1-2, with 7 bases lining up with TRBD1. Germline trimming cut 0 bases from V and 6 bases from J; bases unmatched to any gene: 1. The CDR3 extends over 13 amino acids. Germline lookup yields CDR1 MNHEY and CDR2 SMNVEV (reference sequence). The CDR3 bases are TGTGCCAGCAGTTTATCGACAGGGAATGGCTACACCTTC. Its translation is CASSLSTGNGYTF.

This chain joins TRBV18 and TRBJ1-2; tentatively, D is TRBD1 (5 bases). CDR3 length equals 13 residues. Germline-derived CDR1 and CDR2 are KGHSH and LQKENI. V gave up 2 bases and J gave up 4 bases, with 8 bases separating them. CDR3 loop: CASSPGGSYGYTF. The DNA for the CDR3 is TGTGCCAGCTCACCAGGGGGAAGCTATGGCTACACCTTC.

The gene calls are TRBV18 and TRBJ2-2, with D possibly being TRBD1 or TRBD2 (5 bases each). The CDR3 is 15 amino acids. With 4 bases removed from V and 1 base from J, the gap between germline ends came to 10 bases. The V gene's germline CDR1 is KGHSH and CDR2 LQKENI. CDR3 in DNA: TGTGCCAGCTCACTTTGGGACGAGAACACCGGGGAGCTGTTTTTT. It yields the protein CASSLWDENTGELFF.

The V and J genes are TRBV6-1 and TRBJ2-5; D gene unclear. V was shortened by 8 bases and J by 4 bases, with 20 bases between the two germline ends. Per the germline V gene, CDR1 is MNHNS and CDR2 is SASEGT. The CDR3 spans 15 residues. The CDR3 DNA reads as TGTGCCAGCTGGGTCGATTCCGCAGAGCTAGAGACCCAGTACTTC. Its translation: CASWVDSAELETQYF.